This T cell receptor (beta chain) derives from a study of T cell responses to AZD1222 COVID-19 vaccine. Study-level results: None of the repertoires were sampled until the peak T cell response had passed.

Details on this clone: Its antigen is undetermined.

Combined were second doses at about 4 or about 12 weeks. TCRdb's table, derived via immunoSEQ multiplex PCR, lists solely in-frame clones and lacks some. The sample has 140,000 to 150,000 clones; roughly 93% are singletons. Between the trimmed V and J ends, which lost 5 bases and 5 bases, there was a span of 13 bases. The CDR3 has 15 residues. CDR1 is MNHEY, CDR2 SVGAGI, per germline. The receptor was isolated from an adult who received the AZD1222 COVID-19 vaccine. The V call is TRBV6-5, the J call TRBJ1-6, with D maybe TRBD1 (5 bases). The sample here was peripheral blood, taken 28 days after the second AZD1222 dose. DNA for the CDR3: TGTGCCAGCAGTCCCACCGGGGCAAATAATTCACCCCTCCACTTT. This encodes CASSPTGANNSPLHF.